This record concerns one T cell receptor beta chain sequence. The antigen is unknown. The data originate from a study of T cells in Graves' hyperthyroidism and ophthalmopathy. Study observations and caveats: The model anticipated ophthalmopathy a median about six months pre-onset. Most clonotypes expanded in the thyroid (above 0.001) were also present in blood. Ophthalmopathy was distinguished from stable hyperthyroidism by 13 V-J signatures.

Amplification yielded TCR beta CDR3 regions, with RNA transcripts as the source. The HTBI primer set served for first-round RT-PCR of the TCR CDR3. TCRdb reprocessed the multiplex PCR reads via MiXCR and lists one record per CDR3 protein. The sample yields approximately 640,000 distinct CDR3 sequences, roughly 15% seen once. Clinical symptoms, serum thyroxine, TRAb, thyroid ultrasound and orbital computed tomography established diagnosis. The CDR3 loop spans 11 amino acids. V was shortened by 3 bases and J by 6 bases, with 5 bases between the two germline ends. Per germline, CDR1 LNHDA and CDR2 SQIVND (reference sequence).

The sample was blood. The clonotype comes from a woman aged 30 to 39 with Graves' hyperthyroidism. This chain links TRBV19 with TRBJ1-2; D unresolved. The CDR3 region is CASSMGNGYTF. In nucleotides, the CDR3 is TGTGCCAGTAGTATGGGGAATGGCTACACCTTC.